Following are 8 T cell receptor beta chains from one sample sequenced in a study of T cell responses to AZD1222 COVID-19 vaccine. Profiled with immunoSEQ multiplex PCR; TCRdb holds only in-frame clones, not every one. The repertoire holds 150,000 to 200,000 clones, with 85% to 90% as singletons. Sequences were derived from peripheral blood, sampled on day 0 of MenACWY control vaccination. The receptors stem from an adult in good health.

V is TRBV28 and J is TRBJ2-7; 7 bases are a match to TRBD1. The junction had 5 bases not matched to a gene; V was cut back by 5 bases and J by 1 base. Germline loops: CDR1 MDHEN, CDR2 SYDVKM. CDR3 length equals 14 residues. The CDR3 DNA is TGTGCCAGCAGTGTCTCGACAGGGTCCTACGAGCAGTACTTC. Translating it yields CASSVSTGSYEQYF.

This clone has just one count. The chain links TRBV19 to TRBJ2-7; 10 bases match TRBD1. Per germline, CDR1 LNHDA and CDR2 SQIVND (reference sequence). This CDR3 spans 17 amino acids. V lost 5 bases to trimming and J lost 1 base; unmatched junction nucleotides: 11. The CDR3 region is CASSDQSRTGGSYEQYF. In DNA, the CDR3 is TGTGCCAGTAGTGATCAATCACGGACAGGGGGATCCTACGAGCAGTACTTC.

This clone has a single count. V is TRBV24-1 and J is TRBJ2-5, with D possibly matching TRBD1 (7 bases). Trimming took off 4 bases at V and 5 bases at J, with 19 bases between the two ends. Germline loops: CDR1 KGHDR, CDR2 SFDVKD. The CDR3 is 16 residues long. The CDR3 is CATSENGGPGGETQYF. CDR3 in DNA: TGTGCCACCAGTGAAAACGGAGGCCCAGGGGGGGAGACCCAGTACTTC.

The chain uses TRBV2 and TRBJ2-3, with TRBD2 identical over 16 bases. The CDR3 covers 16 residues. J gave up 5 bases and V 6 bases, and 5 bases lay outside the gene matches. Germline V gene sequence: CDR1 SNHLY, CDR2 FYNNEI. CDR3 sequence (DNA): TGTGCCAGCAGGGGGACTAGCGGGAGGGCCGTAGATACGCAGTATTTT. Translation gives CASRGTSGRAVDTQYF.

The chain joins TRBV4-1 to TRBJ1-6, with D maybe TRBD1 (6 bases). V dropped 3 bases and J dropped 7 bases, with 7 bases sitting between them. The CDR3 loop spans 13 amino acids. Germline CDR1 reads MGHRA; CDR2 reads YSYEKL. The CDR3 DNA sequence: TGCGCCAGCAGCCAGACAGGCAATTCACCCCTCCACTTT. As protein: CASSQTGNSPLHF.

The rearrangement links TRBV7-8 to TRBJ1-6; a possible D gene is TRBD1 (5 bases). Trimming cost V 0 bases and J 6 bases, with 6 bases left between them. The V gene's germline CDR1 is SGHVS and CDR2 FQNEAQ. The CDR3 contains 14 residues. The CDR3 bases are TGTGCCAGCAGCTTAGCAGGGACTAATTCACCCCTCCACTTT. Its translation: CASSLAGTNSPLHF.

This chain links TRBV28 with TRBJ1-1; 7 nucleotides line up with TRBD1. V lost 4 bases, J lost 3 bases, and 2 bases stayed unmatched. There are 13 residues in the CDR3. The germline V gene encodes CDR1 MDHEN and CDR2 SYDVKM. CDR3 coding DNA: TGTGCCAGCAGTTCAGGGGGGGACACTGAAGCTTTCTTT. Residues: CASSSGGDTEAFF.

The rearrangement links TRBV2 to TRBJ2-7; the D gene is possibly TRBD2 (6 bases). V was pared by 7 bases and J by 1 base, with 11 bases between. Germline CDR1 SNHLY, CDR2 FYNNEI. This CDR3 is 13 amino acids long. In nucleotides, the CDR3 is TGTGCCAGCATGCGGGGCGATTCCTACGAGCAGTACTTC. This gives the protein CASMRGDSYEQYF.